This T cell receptor (beta chain) was identified in a study of CD8 T cells in Susac syndrome. The V and J ends lost 1 base and 2 bases respectively, with 12 bases between them. The CDR3 covers 15 residues. The RNA input was about 0.5 to 1 ug, and it was reverse transcribed with random hexamers. Using its own MiXCR run on the immunoSEQ multiplex PCR reads, TCRdb lists one record per CDR3 protein. The table has about 140,000 distinct CDR3 sequences, 95% seen once. Sequencing used CD4+ T cells from PBMCs. This TCR came from a human donor with Susac syndrome. The chain has TRBV12-3 or TRBV12-4 and TRBJ2-7; D not certain. CDR3 loop: CASSLESGRTYEQYF. The DNA of the CDR3 is TGTGCCAGCAGTTTAGAGTCAGGCCGAACCTACGAGCAGTACTTC.